The T cell receptor beta chain under discussion was sequenced for a study of T cell repertoires in cytomegalovirus infection. Worth noting for this clonotype: Its target is not known.

A single record per CDR3 protein comes from TCRdb applying MiXCR to the reads. The table lists roughly 720,000 distinct CDR3 sequences, less than 40% of them singletons. The ends lost 5 bases at V and 9 bases at J; junction bases unmatched: 4. This CDR3 has 14 amino acids. CDR1 is SGHAT, CDR2 FQNNGV, per germline. Study outcomes and limitations: The ex vivo response was dominated by HLA-C-restricted CMV-specific TCR beta clonotypes.

This sequence was found in a human donor in good health (CMV status not recorded). Some clones in this sample may be carry-over from other donors' samples. The chain has TRBV11-2 and TRBJ2-1; TRBD2 aligns across 13 bases. The sample comprised PBMCs. This chain's CDR3 is CASSRLAGGGEQFF. In nucleotides, the CDR3 is TGTGCCAGCAGCCGACTAGCGGGAGGCGGTGAGCAGTTCTTC.